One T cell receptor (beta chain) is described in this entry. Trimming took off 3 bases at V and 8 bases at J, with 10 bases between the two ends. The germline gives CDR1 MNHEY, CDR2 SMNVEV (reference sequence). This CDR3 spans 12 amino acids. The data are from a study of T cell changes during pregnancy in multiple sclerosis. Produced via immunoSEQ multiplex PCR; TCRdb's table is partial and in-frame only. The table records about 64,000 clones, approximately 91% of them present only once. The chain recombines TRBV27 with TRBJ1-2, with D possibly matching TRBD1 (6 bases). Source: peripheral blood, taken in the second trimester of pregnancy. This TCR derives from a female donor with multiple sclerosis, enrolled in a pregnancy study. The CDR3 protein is CASSFQGQGYTF. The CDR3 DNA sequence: TGTGCCAGCAGTTTCCAAGGACAGGGCTACACCTTC.